This TCR beta chain was documented in a study of cytomegalovirus exposure and HLA in healthy donors. Study in general: For the approximately 410 genotyped donors, roughly 80% fell within the Caucasian-associated ancestry cluster.

Everyone who donated was a healthy bone marrow donor. The CDR3 loop spans 15 amino acids. Germline V gene sequence: CDR1 SGHTA, CDR2 FQGNSA. Trimming pared 1 base from V and 0 bases from J, leaving 10 bases between. The PCR made use of 60 Vbeta and 13 Jbeta primers. TCRdb's table, derived via immunoSEQ multiplex PCR, lists solely in-frame clones and lacks some. This sample has 140,000 or so clones; about two thirds occur once, and the top ten carry 2.1%. Points on this clone: Its antigen remains unidentified.

General observations from the study: Further analysis was carried out later, and it showed several of the most significant clusters appearing linked to common viral pathogens. In vitro testing confirmed three CMV-associated chains as specific for CMV antigens.

The rearrangement links TRBV7-2 to TRBJ2-7, with TRBD2 as a possible D gene (6 bases). This TCR came from a man aged 35 to 55 in good health and CMV-seronegative. The specimen was PBMCs. The DNA for the CDR3 is TGTGCCAGCAGCTTAGGGGGGGTACCCTCCTACGAGCAGTACTTC. Translated: CASSLGGVPSYEQYF.